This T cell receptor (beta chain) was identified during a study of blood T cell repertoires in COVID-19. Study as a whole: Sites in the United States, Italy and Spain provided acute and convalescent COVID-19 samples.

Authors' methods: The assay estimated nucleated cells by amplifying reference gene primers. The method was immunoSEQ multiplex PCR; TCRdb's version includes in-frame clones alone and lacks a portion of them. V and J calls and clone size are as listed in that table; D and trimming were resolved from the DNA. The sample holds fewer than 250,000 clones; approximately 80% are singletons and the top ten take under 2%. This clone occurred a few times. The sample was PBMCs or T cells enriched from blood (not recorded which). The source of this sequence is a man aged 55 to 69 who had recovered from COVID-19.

CDR3 DNA: TGTGCCAGCAGCAAGAGGTTGACAGGCGATGGCTACACCTTC. It is translated as CASSKRLTGDGYTF. V usage is TRBV21-1 and J usage is TRBJ1-2; the table's D call, TRBD1, has no DNA check behind it. TRBV21-1 has pseudogene status. CDR3 length: 14 residues.